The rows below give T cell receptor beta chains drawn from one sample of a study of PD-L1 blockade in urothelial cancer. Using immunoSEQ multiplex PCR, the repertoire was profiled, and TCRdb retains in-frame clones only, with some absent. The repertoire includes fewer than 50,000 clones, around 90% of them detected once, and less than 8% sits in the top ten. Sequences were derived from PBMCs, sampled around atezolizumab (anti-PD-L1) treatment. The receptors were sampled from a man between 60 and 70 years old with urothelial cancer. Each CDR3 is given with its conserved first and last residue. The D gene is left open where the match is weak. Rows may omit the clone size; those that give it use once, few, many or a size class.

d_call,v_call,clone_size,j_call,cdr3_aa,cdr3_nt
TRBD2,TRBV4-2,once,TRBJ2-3,CASSLTDGGGQDTQYF,TGTGCCAGCAGCCTAACCGACGGGGGGGGGCAAGATACGCAGTATTTT
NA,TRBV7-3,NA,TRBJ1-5,CASSLTGNQPQHF,TGTGCCAGCAGCTTAACCGGCAATCAGCCCCAGCATTTT
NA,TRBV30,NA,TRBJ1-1,CAWSQRTEAFF,TGTGCCTGGAGTCAGAGGACTGAAGCTTTCTTT
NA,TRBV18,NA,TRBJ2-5,CASSPQQGETQYF,TGTGCCAGCTCACCACAACAGGGAGAGACCCAGTACTTC
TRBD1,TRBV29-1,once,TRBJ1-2,CSVEDLYRTGSNYGYTF,TGCAGCGTTGAAGATCTTTATAGGACAGGTTCTAACTATGGCTACACCTTC
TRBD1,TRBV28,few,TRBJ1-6,CASSFPGQGTSPLHF,TGTGCCAGCAGTTTTCCGGGACAGGGAACATCACCCCTCCACTTT
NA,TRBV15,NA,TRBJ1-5,CATSRKQDQPQHF,TGTGCCACCAGCAGAAAACAGGATCAGCCCCAGCATTTT
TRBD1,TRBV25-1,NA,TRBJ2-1,CASSAFQGAITSEQFF,TGTGCCAGCAGTGCCTTCCAGGGGGCGATAACGTCTGAGCAGTTCTTC
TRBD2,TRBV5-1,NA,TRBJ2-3,CASSLKLGGGSTDTQYF,TGCGCCAGCAGCTTGAAATTGGGGGGGGGAAGCACAGATACGCAGTATTTT
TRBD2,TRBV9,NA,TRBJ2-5,CASSDLAGQETQYF,TGTGCCAGCAGCGACCTAGCGGGCCAAGAGACCCAGTACTTC
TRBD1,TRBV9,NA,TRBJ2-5,CASKPLGGDRVVETQYF,TGTGCCAGCAAGCCCCTAGGGGGGGACAGGGTAGTCGAGACCCAGTACTTC
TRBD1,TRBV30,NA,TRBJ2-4,CAWSRGQGQNIQYF,TGTGCCTGGAGTAGAGGACAGGGGCAAAACATTCAGTACTTC
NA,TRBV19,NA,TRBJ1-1,CASTRGGATNTEAFF,TGTGCCAGTACCCGCGGGGGCGCGACGAACACTGAAGCTTTCTTT
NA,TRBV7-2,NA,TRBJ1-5,CASSLDAGAGQPQHF,TGTGCCAGCAGCTTAGATGCAGGGGCAGGGCAGCCCCAGCATTTT
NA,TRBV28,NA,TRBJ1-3,CASSLQDTIYF,TGTGCCAGCAGTTTACAGGACACCATATATTTT
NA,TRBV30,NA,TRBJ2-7,CAWRGTGMGEQYF,TGTGCCTGGAGGGGTACAGGGATGGGCGAGCAGTACTTC
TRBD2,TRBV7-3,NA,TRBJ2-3,CASSLEGRGTDTQYF,TGTGCCAGCAGCTTAGAAGGGAGGGGCACAGATACGCAGTATTTT
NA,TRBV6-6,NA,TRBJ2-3,CASSPTGDLDTQYF,TGTGCCAGCAGCCCAACGGGGGACCTAGATACGCAGTATTTT
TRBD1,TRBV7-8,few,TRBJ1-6,CASSLRTGNNSPLHF,TGTGCCAGCAGCTTACGGACAGGGAATAATTCACCCCTCCACTTT
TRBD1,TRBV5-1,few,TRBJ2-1,CASSLSYRGHEQFF,TGCGCCAGCAGCTTGTCTTACAGGGGACATGAGCAGTTCTTC
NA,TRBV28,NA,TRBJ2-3,CASGGGTHSNTQYF,TGTGCCAGCGGAGGAGGGACCCATTCCAATACGCAGTATTTT
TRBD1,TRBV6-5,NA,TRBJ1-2,CASSRTGLYGYTF,TGTGCCAGCAGTAGGACAGGGCTCTATGGCTACACCTTC
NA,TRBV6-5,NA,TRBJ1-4,CASSYSRSTTNEKLFF,TGTGCCAGCAGTTACTCGAGAAGTACAACTAATGAAAAACTGTTTTTT
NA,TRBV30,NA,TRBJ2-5,CAWKGGAETQYF,TGTGCCTGGAAGGGCGGGGCGGAGACCCAGTACTTC
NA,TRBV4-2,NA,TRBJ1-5,CASNPQAGRANQPQHF,TGTGCCAGCAACCCCCAGGCAGGGAGGGCGAATCAGCCCCAGCATTTT
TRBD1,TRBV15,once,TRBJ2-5,CATSRELGQAETQYF,TGTGCCACCAGCAGAGAGTTAGGACAGGCGGAGACCCAGTACTTC
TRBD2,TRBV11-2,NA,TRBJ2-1,CASSFDRGVREQFF,TGTGCCAGCAGCTTCGATCGGGGGGTTCGCGAGCAGTTCTTC
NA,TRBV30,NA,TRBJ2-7,CACLDSRTYEQYF,TGTGCCTGCCTGGACAGTCGGACCTACGAGCAGTACTTC
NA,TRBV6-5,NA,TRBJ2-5,CASSYSIADQETQYF,TGTGCCAGCAGTTACTCGATCGCAGACCAAGAGACCCAGTACTTC
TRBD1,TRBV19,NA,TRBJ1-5,CASGGTGSQPQHF,TGTGCCAGTGGGGGGACAGGTAGCCAGCCCCAGCATTTT
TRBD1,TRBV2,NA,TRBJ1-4,CASSLRGRDEKLFF,TGTGCCAGCAGTCTCAGGGGGCGGGATGAAAAACTGTTTTTT
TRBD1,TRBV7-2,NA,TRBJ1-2,CASSLAGTGVVTF,TGTGCCAGCAGCTTAGCGGGGACAGGGGTTGTCACCTTC
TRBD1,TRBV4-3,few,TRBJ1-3,CASSQDEVGQVAGNTIYF,TGCGCCAGCAGCCAAGATGAGGTCGGACAGGTTGCTGGAAACACCATATATTTT
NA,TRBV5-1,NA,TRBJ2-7,CASTLRPSYEQYF,TGCGCCAGCACCCTCAGGCCCTCCTACGAGCAGTACTTC
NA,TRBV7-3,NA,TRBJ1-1,CASSLVGRNTEAFF,TGTGCCAGCAGCCTCGTGGGCAGGAACACTGAAGCTTTCTTT
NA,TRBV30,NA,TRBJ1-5,CAGSPGDNQPQHF,TGTGCGGGATCTCCCGGGGATAATCAGCCCCAGCATTTT
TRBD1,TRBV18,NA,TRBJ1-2,CASSRTRDRVSNYGYTF,TGTGCCAGCTCGCGAACCCGGGACAGGGTTTCGAACTATGGCTACACCTTC
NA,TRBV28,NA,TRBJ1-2,CASSGSTGIHGYTF,TGTGCCAGCAGCGGATCCACAGGGATCCATGGCTACACCTTC
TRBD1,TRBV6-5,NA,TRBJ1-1,CASRTGLGTEAFF,TGTGCCAGCAGGACAGGGTTGGGCACTGAAGCTTTCTTT
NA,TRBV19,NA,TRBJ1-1,CASSIRAGLNTEAFF,TGTGCCAGTAGTATCAGGGCAGGGTTGAACACTGAAGCTTTCTTT
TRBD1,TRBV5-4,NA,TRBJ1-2,CASSWGTGLTNYGYTF,TGTGCCAGCAGCTGGGGGACAGGCCTTACCAACTATGGCTACACCTTC
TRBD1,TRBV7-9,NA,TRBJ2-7,CASSSRTGEYEQYF,TGTGCCAGCAGCTCCAGGACAGGGGAATACGAGCAGTACTTC
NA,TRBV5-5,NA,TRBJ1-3,CASSLVAGADSGNTIYF,TGTGCCAGCAGCTTGGTCGCTGGGGCCGACTCTGGAAACACCATATATTTT
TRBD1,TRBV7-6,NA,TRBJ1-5,CASSSTGNSNQPQHF,TGTGCCAGCAGTTCGACAGGGAATAGCAATCAGCCCCAGCATTTT
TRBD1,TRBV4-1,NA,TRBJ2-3,CASSFRDRGQDTQYF,TGCGCCAGCAGCTTCCGGGACAGGGGGCAGGATACGCAGTATTTT
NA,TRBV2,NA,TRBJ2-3,CASISGGTRRGTDTQYF,TGTGCCAGCATCAGTGGGGGGACGAGGAGGGGCACAGATACGCAGTATTTT
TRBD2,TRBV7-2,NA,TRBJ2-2,CASSWTSGGSGELFF,TGTGCCAGCAGCTGGACTAGCGGGGGGTCCGGGGAGCTGTTTTTT
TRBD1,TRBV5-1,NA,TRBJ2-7,CASSPDRDRVYEQYF,TGCGCCAGCAGCCCTGACCGGGACAGGGTCTACGAGCAGTACTTC
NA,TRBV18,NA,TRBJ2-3,CASSQPDTQYF,TGTGCCAGCTCACAGCCAGATACGCAGTATTTT